Reported below is one TCR beta chain. The record originates from a study of blood T cell repertoires in COVID-19. Study background: Sources were T cells, B-cell-depleted T cells, or PBMCs; the material itself was cDNA or gDNA.

Here immunoSEQ multiplex PCR was the method, and the copy in TCRdb shows in-frame clones only, minus some. The data hold 150,000 to 200,000 clones, with nearly 80% observed a single time. This TCR derives from a woman in her seventies with acute or convalescent COVID-19. Sequencing was performed on peripheral blood.

Written as DNA, the CDR3 is TGTGCCAGCAGTTTGGGGACAGGGGGCGCGGATACGCAGTATTTT. Protein: CASSLGTGGADTQYF. The chain uses TRBV6-5 and TRBJ2-3; 12 bases are shared with TRBD1. V lost 4 bases and J lost 6; bases outside the gene matches: 5. Looked up from germline, CDR1 is MNHEY and CDR2 is SVGAGI. This CDR3 spans 15 amino acids.